Listed here is a single TCR beta chain. The antigen is not known. Trimming cost V 6 bases and J 1 base; bases outside gene matches: 8. This CDR3 has 16 amino acids. Germline V gene data show CDR1 as SNHLY and CDR2 as FYNNEI. These data belong to a study of CD4 T cells in relation to SARS-CoV-2 and coronaviruses. On the study more broadly: Controls used an HIV-1 Nef peptide pool or no peptide. The HLA restriction of the shared crossreactive spike epitopes was mapped.

Only in-frame clones appear in the TCRdb table, and some are missing; sequencing was by immunoSEQ multiplex PCR. The sample lists about 30,000 clones; approximately 75% were seen once. The unexposed donors gave CD4+ T cells in about 2011-2019, prior to COVID-19. CD4+ T cells were isolated from the cells after roughly 11 days of culture. Cells permitting, SARS-CoV-2 S/N and four cold-coronavirus spikes were tested on unexposed-donor CD4+ T cells. Specimen: CD4+ T cells from PBMCs, cultured in vitro. The origin of this receptor is a human donor in good health. The chain recombines TRBV2 with TRBJ2-5, with 10 bases fitting TRBD1. CDR3 protein: CASSRGDRGPQETQYF. CDR3 in DNA: TGTGCCAGCAGCCGTGGGGACAGGGGCCCCCAAGAGACCCAGTACTTC. Full variable domain (missing parts from reference TRBV2 and TRBJ2-5): EPEVTQTPSHQVTQMGQEVILRCVPISNHLYFYWYRQILGQKVEFLVSFYNNEISEKSEIFDDQFSVERPDGSNFTLKIRSTKLEDSAMYFCASSRGDRGPQETQYFGPGTRLLVL.